The T cell receptor (beta chain) described here comes from a study of graft-versus-host responses after intestinal transplantation. On the study more broadly: Once they had received anti-thymocyte globulin induction, all recipients took tacrolimus and steroids for approximately 3 years.

Data came from immunoSEQ multiplex PCR; TCRdb stores just in-frame clones and leaves some out. The sample lists 85,000 to 110,000 clones, 80% to 95% occurring once. This clone was observed a single time. Its specificity is unknown. Trimming cost V 0 bases and J 5 bases, with 16 bases left between them. Germline V gene lookup returns CDR1 SGHVS and CDR2 FNYEAQ. This CDR3 comprises 16 residues. The V call is TRBV7-6, the J call TRBJ2-5, with a weak D call TRBD1 (7 bases). Sequenced here: unstimulated CD8+ T cells sorted from spleen or lymph node cells, sampled before intestinal transplant. This TCR came from a human donor who received an intestinal transplant. CDR3 in amino acids: CASSLAFSGGGETQYF. CDR3 nucleotides: TGTGCCAGCAGCTTAGCCTTTTCAGGGGGAGGCGAGACCCAGTACTTC.